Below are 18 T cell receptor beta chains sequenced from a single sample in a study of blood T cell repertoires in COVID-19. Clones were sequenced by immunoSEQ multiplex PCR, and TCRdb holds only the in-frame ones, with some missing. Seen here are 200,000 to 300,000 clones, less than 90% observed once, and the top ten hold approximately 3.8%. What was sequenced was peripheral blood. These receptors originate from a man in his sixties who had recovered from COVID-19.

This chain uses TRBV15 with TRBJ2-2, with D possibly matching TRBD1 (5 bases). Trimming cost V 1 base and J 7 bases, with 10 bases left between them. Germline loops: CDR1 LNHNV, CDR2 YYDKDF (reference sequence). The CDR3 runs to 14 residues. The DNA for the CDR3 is TGTGCCACCAGCAGAGGGGGCGCCCTCGGGGAGCTGTTTTTT. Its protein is CATSRGGALGELFF.

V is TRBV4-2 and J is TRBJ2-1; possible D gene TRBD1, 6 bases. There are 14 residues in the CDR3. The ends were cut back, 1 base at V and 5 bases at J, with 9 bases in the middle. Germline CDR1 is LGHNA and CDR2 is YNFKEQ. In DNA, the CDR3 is TGTGCCAGCAGCCAAGTTAGGGGGAACAATGAGCAGTTCTTC. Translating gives CASSQVRGNNEQFF.

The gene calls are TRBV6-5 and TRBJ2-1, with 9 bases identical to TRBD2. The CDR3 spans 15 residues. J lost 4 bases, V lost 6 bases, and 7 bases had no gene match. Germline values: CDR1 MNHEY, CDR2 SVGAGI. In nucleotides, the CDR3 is TGTGCCAGCAGAATCGGACTAGCGATTTACAATGAGCAGTTCTTC. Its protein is CASRIGLAIYNEQFF.

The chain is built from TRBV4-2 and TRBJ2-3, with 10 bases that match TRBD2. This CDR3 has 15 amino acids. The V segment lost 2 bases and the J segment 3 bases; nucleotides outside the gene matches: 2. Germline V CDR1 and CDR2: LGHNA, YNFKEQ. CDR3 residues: CASSQSGGATDTQYF. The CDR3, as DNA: TGTGCCAGCAGCCAAAGCGGGGGGGCGACAGATACGCAGTATTTT.

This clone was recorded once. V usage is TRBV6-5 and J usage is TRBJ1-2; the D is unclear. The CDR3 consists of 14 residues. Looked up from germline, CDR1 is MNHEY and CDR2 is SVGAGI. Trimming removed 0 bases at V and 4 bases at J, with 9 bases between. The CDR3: CASSYSDGSYGYTF. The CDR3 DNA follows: TGTGCCAGCAGTTACTCTGACGGGAGCTATGGCTACACCTTC.

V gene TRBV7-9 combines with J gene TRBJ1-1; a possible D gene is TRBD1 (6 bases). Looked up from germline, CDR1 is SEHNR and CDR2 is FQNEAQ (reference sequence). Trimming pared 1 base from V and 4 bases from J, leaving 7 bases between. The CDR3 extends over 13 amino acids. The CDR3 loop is CASSLDRATEAFF. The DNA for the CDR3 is TGTGCCAGCAGCTTAGACAGGGCCACTGAAGCTTTCTTT.

CDR3 amino acids: CASSQDRAGGYTF. The CDR3 DNA reads as TGCGCCAGCAGCCAAGACAGGGCAGGTGGCTACACCTTC. The chain carries TRBV4-1 and TRBJ1-2; tentative D call: TRBD1 (5 bases). Germline V gene lookup returns CDR1 MGHRA and CDR2 YSYEKL. V lost 0 bases and J 7 bases, leaving 9 bases between the germline ends. The CDR3 has 13 residues.

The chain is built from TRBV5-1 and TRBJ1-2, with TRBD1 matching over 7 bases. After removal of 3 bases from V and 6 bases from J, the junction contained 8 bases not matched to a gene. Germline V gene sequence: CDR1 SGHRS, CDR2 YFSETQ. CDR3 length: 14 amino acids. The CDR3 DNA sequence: TGCGCCAGCAGCTCTCGGAGGGGGCCAGATGGCTACACCTTC. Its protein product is CASSSRRGPDGYTF.

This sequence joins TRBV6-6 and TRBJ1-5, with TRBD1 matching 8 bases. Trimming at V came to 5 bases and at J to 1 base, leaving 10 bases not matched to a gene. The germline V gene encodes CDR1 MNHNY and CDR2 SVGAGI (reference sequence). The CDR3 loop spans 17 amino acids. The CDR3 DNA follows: TGTGCCAGCAGTCGCCCGATGACAGGGGAGAGCAATCAGCCCCAGCATTTT. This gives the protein CASSRPMTGESNQPQHF.

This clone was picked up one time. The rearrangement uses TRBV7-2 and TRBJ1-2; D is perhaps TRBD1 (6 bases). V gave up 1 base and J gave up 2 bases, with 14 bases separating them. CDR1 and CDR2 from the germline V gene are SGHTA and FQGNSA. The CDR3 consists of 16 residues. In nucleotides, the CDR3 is TGTGCCAGCAGCTTAGAGGGCCTGGGGGCAAACTATGGCTACACCTTC. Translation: CASSLEGLGANYGYTF.

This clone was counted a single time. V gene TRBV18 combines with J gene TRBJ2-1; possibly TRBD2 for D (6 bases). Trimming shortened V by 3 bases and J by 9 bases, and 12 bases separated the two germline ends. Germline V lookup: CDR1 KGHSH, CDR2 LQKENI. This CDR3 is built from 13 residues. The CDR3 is CASSPGSSSEQFF. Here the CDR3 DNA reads TGTGCCAGCTCACCCGGGAGCTCCAGTGAGCAGTTCTTC.

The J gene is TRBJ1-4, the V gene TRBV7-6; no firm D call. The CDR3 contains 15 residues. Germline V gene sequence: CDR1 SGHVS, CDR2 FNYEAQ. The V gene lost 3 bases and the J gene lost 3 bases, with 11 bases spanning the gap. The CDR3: CASSFELAANEKLFF. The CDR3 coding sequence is TGTGCCAGCAGCTTTGAATTGGCGGCTAATGAAAAACTGTTTTTT.

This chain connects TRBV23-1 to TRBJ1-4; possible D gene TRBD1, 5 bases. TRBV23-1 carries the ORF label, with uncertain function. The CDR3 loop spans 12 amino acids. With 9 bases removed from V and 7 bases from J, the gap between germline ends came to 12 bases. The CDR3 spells CASQGRIEKLFF. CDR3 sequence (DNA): TGCGCCAGTCAGGGCAGGATTGAAAAACTGTTTTTT.

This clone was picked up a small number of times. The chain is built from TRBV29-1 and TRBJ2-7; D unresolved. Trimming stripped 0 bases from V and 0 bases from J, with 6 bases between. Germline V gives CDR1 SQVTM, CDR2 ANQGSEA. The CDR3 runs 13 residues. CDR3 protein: CSVEDRSSYEQYF. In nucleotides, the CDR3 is TGCAGCGTTGAAGACCGGAGCTCCTACGAGCAGTACTTC.

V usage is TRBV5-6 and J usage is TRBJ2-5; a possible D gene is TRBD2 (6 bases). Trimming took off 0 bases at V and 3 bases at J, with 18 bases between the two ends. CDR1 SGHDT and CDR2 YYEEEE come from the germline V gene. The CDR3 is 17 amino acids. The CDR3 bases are TGTGCCAGCAGCTTGGCTTTGGGGGGTCCTCGTAAAGAGACCCAGTACTTC. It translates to CASSLALGGPRKETQYF.

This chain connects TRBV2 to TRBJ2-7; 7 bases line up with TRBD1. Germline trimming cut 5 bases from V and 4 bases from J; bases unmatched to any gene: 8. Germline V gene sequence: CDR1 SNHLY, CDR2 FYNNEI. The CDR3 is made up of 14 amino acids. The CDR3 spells CASSSERGLYEQYF. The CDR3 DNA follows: TGTGCCAGCAGTTCAGAAAGGGGGCTTTACGAGCAGTACTTC.

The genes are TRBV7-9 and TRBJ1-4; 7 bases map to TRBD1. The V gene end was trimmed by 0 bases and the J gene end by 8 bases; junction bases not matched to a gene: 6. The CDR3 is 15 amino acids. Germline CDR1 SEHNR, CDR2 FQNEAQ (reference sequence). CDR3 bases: TGTGCCAGCAGCTTAGCGGCAGGGGGTCTAGAAAAACTGTTTTTT. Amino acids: CASSLAAGGLEKLFF.

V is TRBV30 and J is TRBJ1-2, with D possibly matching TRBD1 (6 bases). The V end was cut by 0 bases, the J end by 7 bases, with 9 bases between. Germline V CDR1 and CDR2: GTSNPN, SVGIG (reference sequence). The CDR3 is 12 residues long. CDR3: CAWSVQGSGYTF. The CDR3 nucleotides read TGTGCCTGGAGTGTACAGGGAAGTGGCTACACCTTC.